Below, 18 T cell receptor beta chains from the same sample are listed, as sequenced in a study of blood T cells in healthy people across ages. Combining a sample-barcoded 5' primer with a J-beta primer mix, a second PCR ran for about 7 to 11 cycles. One entry per CDR3 protein, called by TCRdb with MiXCR from the 5' RACE reads. The sample carries 600,000 to 900,000 distinct CDR3 sequences, roughly 26% recorded once. Another study also made use of these data, one on T cells of mothers and their children.

The source material was blood. These receptors were taken from a boy between 10 and 17 years old in good health.

This clonotype occurred a few times. This CDR3 reads CASSLGLRGPQETQYF. Here the CDR3 DNA reads TGCGCCAGCAGCTTGGGCCTCAGGGGGCCCCAAGAGACCCAGTACTTC. This sequence joins TRBV5-1 and TRBJ2-5; the match to TRBD1 covers 8 bases. With V trimmed by 0 bases and J by 1 base, 5 bases remained unmatched. The CDR3 loop spans 16 amino acids. Germline loops: CDR1 SGHRS, CDR2 YFSETQ.

V gene TRBV7-2 combines with J gene TRBJ1-5; tentative D call: TRBD1 (6 bases). The CDR3 runs to 15 residues. Per germline, CDR1 SGHTA and CDR2 FQGNSA. V lost 7 bases and J lost 1, with 14 bases in between. DNA for the CDR3: TGTGCCAGCACCCTTACAGGGAAGAGCAATCAGCCCCAGCATTTT. It translates to CASTLTGKSNQPQHF.

This clonotype was counted only a few times. V and J are TRBV6-5 and TRBJ1-1; D not certain. The CDR3 contains 12 residues. Per germline, CDR1 MNHEY and CDR2 SVGAGI. V dropped 5 bases and J dropped 11 bases, with 15 bases sitting between them. CDR3 in amino acids: CASSDAPWPAFF. The DNA for the CDR3 is TGTGCCAGCAGTGACGCGCCCTGGCCTGCTTTCTTT.

This chain links TRBV7-6 with TRBJ1-3; TRBD1 agrees at 7 bases. V shed 5 bases and J 9 bases; nucleotides not matched to a gene: 16. In germline, CDR1 is SGHVS, CDR2 FNYEAQ. This CDR3 is 16 amino acids long. CDR3 in amino acids: CASSQTSGQDLGTIYF. The CDR3 DNA follows: TGTGCCAGCAGCCAAACCTCAGGACAGGATCTTGGCACCATATATTTT.

The CDR3 DNA reads as TGCAGTGCTAGAGGTCCCCTGGACAGACCTTTCTTT. Protein: CSARGPLDRPFF. The J gene is TRBJ1-1, the V gene TRBV20-1; D may be TRBD1 (6 bases). The CDR3 is 12 residues long. The germline V gene has CDR1 DFQATT and CDR2 SNEGSKA (reference sequence). V was clipped by 1 base and J by 12 bases, with 15 bases between them.

This clonotype turned up a few times. V is TRBV9 and J is TRBJ1-4, with D maybe TRBD1 (5 bases). This CDR3 region has 15 residues. V was pared by 3 bases and J by 3 bases, with 12 bases between. The germline CDR1 and CDR2 sequences are SGDLS and YYNGEE. CDR3 amino acids: CASSAVGEANEKLFF. In DNA, the CDR3 is TGTGCCAGCAGCGCTGTGGGGGAGGCTAATGAAAAACTGTTTTTT.

CDR3 amino acids: CAWSLESSYEQYF. The CDR3 nucleotides read TGTGCCTGGAGTCTCGAGAGCTCCTACGAGCAGTACTTC. The chain couples TRBV30 to TRBJ2-7; D remains ambiguous. CDR1 is GTSNPN and CDR2 is SVGIG in the germline V gene (reference sequence). The CDR3 covers 13 residues. Trimming left V 2 bases short and J 0 bases short, with 8 bases between.

The V call is TRBV20-1, the J call TRBJ1-4; maybe TRBD1 (6 bases). The CDR3 consists of 14 residues. Trimming removed 0 bases at V and 6 bases at J, with 11 bases between. Germline-derived CDR1 and CDR2 are DFQATT and SNEGSKA (reference sequence). CDR3 nucleotide sequence: TGCAGTGCTAGAGACAGGGGTTGGGATGAAAAACTGTTTTTT. The encoded protein is CSARDRGWDEKLFF.

This clonotype was seen more than once but under ten times. The chain employs TRBV10-3 and TRBJ2-5, with D maybe TRBD2 (5 bases). The J call is uncertain, as TRBJ2-1 better fits the DNA end. The CDR3 is 13 residues long. The V gene's germline CDR1 is ENHRY and CDR2 SYGVKD. Here the CDR3 DNA reads TGTGCCGTTTGGACCCCGGGGTACAATGAGCAGTTCTTC. Protein: CAVWTPGYNEQFF.

The DNA of the CDR3 is TGCAGTGCTCCCCAAGGGCAGGGATGGGAGACCCAGTACTTC. Protein sequence: CSAPQGQGWETQYF. V is TRBV20-1 and J is TRBJ2-5; D might be TRBD1 (5 bases). This CDR3 contains 14 residues. Germline loops: CDR1 DFQATT, CDR2 SNEGSKA (reference sequence). V lost 5 bases and J 5 bases, leaving 18 bases between the germline ends.

The V call is TRBV12-3 or TRBV12-4, the J call TRBJ2-7, with D maybe TRBD2 (5 bases). V was trimmed by 5 bases and J by 12 bases, leaving 23 bases between them. This CDR3 has 14 residues. The CDR3 DNA reads TGTGCCAGCAGTCCCCTGTTTCGGACTCTAAAGCGGTACTTC. Its translation is CASSPLFRTLKRYF.

In the case of this clonotype: Sequence at one end of the junction differs from germline and may be a read error. The chain joins TRBV18 to TRBJ2-5; D might be TRBD1 (6 bases). The CDR3 has 13 residues. Germline V gives CDR1 KGHSH, CDR2 LQKENI. The CDR3 DNA reads TGTGCCAGCTCACCTGGGACACAAGAGACCCTGTACTTC. Its translation is CASSPGTQETLYF. The variable domain in full, with the rest retrieved from reference TRBV18 and TRBJ2-5, is NAGVMQNPRHLVRRRGQEARLRCSPMKGHSHVYWYRQLPEEGLKFMVYLQKENIIDESGMPKERFSAEFPKEGPSILRIQQVVRGDSAAYFCASSPGTQETLYFGPGTRLLVL.

The gene calls are TRBV20-1 and TRBJ1-4; D not resolved. This CDR3 spans 13 amino acids. V lost 3 bases and J lost 8, with 13 bases in between. CDR1 is DFQATT and CDR2 is SNEGSKA in the germline V gene (reference sequence). The CDR3 loop reads CSARSGPEEKLFF. The CDR3 region has the DNA TGCAGTGCTAGGTCCGGTCCGGAGGAAAAACTGTTTTTT.

This sequence joins TRBV2 and TRBJ2-1; D remains unclear. This CDR3 has 11 amino acids. The V end lost 5 bases, the J end lost 6 bases, and 5 bases lay between the germline ends. Germline V gene data show CDR1 as SNHLY and CDR2 as FYNNEI. CDR3 coding DNA: TGTGCCAGCAGTAACCTCAATGAGCAGTTCTTC. Translating gives CASSNLNEQFF. The full variable domain, with the rest looked up from reference TRBV2 and TRBJ2-1, is EPEVTQTPSHQVTQMGQEVILRCVPISNHLYFYWYRQILGQKVEFLVSFYNNEISEKSEIFDDQFSVERPDGSNFTLKIRSTKLEDSAMYFCASSNLNEQFFGPGTRLTVL.

This chain joins TRBV6-5 and TRBJ2-1, with a possible D match to TRBD2 (6 bases). V lost 1 base and J 10 bases, leaving 20 bases between the germline ends. Germline V lookup: CDR1 MNHEY, CDR2 SVGAGI. The CDR3 consists of 16 residues. CDR3: CASSYLGLGGETEQFF. CDR3 bases: TGTGCCAGCAGTTACTTAGGTCTCGGGGGAGAGACGGAGCAGTTCTTC.

A remark on this clonotype: Its ends do not fully match the called genes, so a read error is possible. The chain joins TRBV6-5 to TRBJ1-2; a possible D gene is TRBD1 (5 bases). Germline V CDR1 and CDR2: MNHEY, SVGAGI. This CDR3 comprises 13 residues. The CDR3 bases are TGTGCCAGCAGTGACTCAGGGTACTATGGCTACACCTTC. It yields the protein CASSDSGYYGYTF.

This clonotype was detected a few times. The chain recombines TRBV5-5 with TRBJ2-5; 11 positions match TRBD1. V lost 3 bases, J lost 5 bases, and 12 bases stayed unmatched. The germline CDR1 and CDR2 sequences are SGHKS and YYEKEE (reference sequence). This CDR3 contains 17 residues. The CDR3 spells CASSSRIGQGAFETQYF. The CDR3 coding sequence is TGTGCCAGCAGCTCCCGAATAGGACAGGGGGCTTTTGAGACCCAGTACTTC.

This clonotype was observed a handful of times. V is TRBV15 and J is TRBJ1-4; possible D gene TRBD1, 5 bases. CDR1 and CDR2 from the germline V gene are LNHNV and YYDKDF (reference sequence). The CDR3 runs to 16 residues. Trimming pared 0 bases from V and 8 bases from J, leaving 16 bases between. Written as DNA, the CDR3 is TGTGCCACCAGCAGAGACACCACGAGGGACGGAGAAAAACTGTTTTTT. Translation gives CATSRDTTRDGEKLFF.